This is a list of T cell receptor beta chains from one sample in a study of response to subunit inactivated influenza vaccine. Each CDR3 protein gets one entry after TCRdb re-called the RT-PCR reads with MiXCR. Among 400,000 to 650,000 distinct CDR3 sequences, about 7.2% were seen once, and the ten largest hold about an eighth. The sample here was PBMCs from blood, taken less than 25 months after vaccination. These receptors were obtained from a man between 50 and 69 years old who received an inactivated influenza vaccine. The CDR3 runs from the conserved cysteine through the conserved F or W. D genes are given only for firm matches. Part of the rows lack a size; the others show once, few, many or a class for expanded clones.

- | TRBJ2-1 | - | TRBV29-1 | CSVEGARQGEQFF | TGCAGCGTTGAAGGTGCCAGGCAGGGTGAGCAGTTCTTC
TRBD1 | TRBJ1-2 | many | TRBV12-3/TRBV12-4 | CASSRTGANYGYTF | TGTGCCAGCAGTCGGACAGGAGCTAACTATGGCTACACCTTC
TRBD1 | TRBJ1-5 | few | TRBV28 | CASRPGDRGGQPQHF | TGTGCCAGCAGACCGGGGGACAGGGGCGGACAGCCCCAGCATTTT
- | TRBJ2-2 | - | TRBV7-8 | CASSPNAGELFF | TGTGCCAGCAGCCCTAACGCCGGGGAGCTGTTTTTT
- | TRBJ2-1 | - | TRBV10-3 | CAIRPHLGNEQFF | TGTGCCATCCGACCCCACCTCGGGAATGAGCAGTTCTTC
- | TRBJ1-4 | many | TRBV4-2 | CASRTDPNEKLFF | TGTGCCAGCAGGACCGATCCTAATGAAAAACTGTTTTTT
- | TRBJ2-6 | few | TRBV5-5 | CASSPYRVTTGANVLTF | TGTGCCAGCAGCCCATACAGGGTGACAACTGGGGCCAACGTCCTGACTTTC
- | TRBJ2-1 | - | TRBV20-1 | CSARRRSSYNEQFF | TGCAGTGCTAGAAGGCGGAGCTCCTACAATGAGCAGTTCTTC
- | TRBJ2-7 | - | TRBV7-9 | CASSLADGDTYEQYF | TGTGCCAGCAGCTTAGCTGACGGGGACACCTACGAGCAGTACTTC
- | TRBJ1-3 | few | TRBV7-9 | CASSLNPREVENTIYF | TGTGCCAGCAGCTTAAATCCCAGGGAGGTAGAAAACACCATATATTTT
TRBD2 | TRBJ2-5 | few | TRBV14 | CASRDRGLAVRETQYF | TGTGCCAGCAGGGATAGAGGCCTAGCGGTTCGTGAGACCCAGTACTTC
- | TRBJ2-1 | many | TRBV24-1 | CATSGDLRGSSYNEQFF | TGTGCCACCAGTGGTGACCTAAGAGGGAGCTCCTACAATGAGCAGTTCTTC
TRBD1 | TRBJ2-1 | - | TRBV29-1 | CSVEVSGTGRSRGQFF | TGCAGCGTTGAAGTGTCTGGGACAGGACGGTCTAGGGGGCAGTTCTTC
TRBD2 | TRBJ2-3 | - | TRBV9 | CASSSKAGGLTDTQYF | TGTGCCAGCAGCTCAAAGGCGGGGGGACTCACAGATACGCAGTATTTT
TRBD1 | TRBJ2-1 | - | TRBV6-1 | CASSINRGREQFF | TGTGCCAGCAGCATAAACAGGGGAAGAGAGCAGTTCTTC
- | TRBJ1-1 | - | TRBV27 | CASSQLRGTEAFF | TGTGCCAGCAGTCAACTAAGGGGTACTGAAGCTTTCTTT
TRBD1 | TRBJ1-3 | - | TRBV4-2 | CASSQVGQEHSGNTIYF | TGTGCCAGCAGCCAGGTTGGACAGGAACACTCTGGAAACACCATATATTTT
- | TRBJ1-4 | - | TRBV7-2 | CASSSQGEKLFF | TGTGCCAGCAGCTCACAGGGTGAAAAACTGTTTTTT
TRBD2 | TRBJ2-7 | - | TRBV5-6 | CASSPTGTSDEQYF | TGTGCCAGCAGCCCCACGGGGACTAGCGACGAGCAGTACTTC
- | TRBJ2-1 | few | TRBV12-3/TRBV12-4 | CASSFRASEANEQFF | TGTGCCAGCAGTTTTCGGGCTAGCGAGGCCAATGAGCAGTTCTTC
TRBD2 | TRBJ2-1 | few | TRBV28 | CASSLLSYGRAHNEQFF | TGTGCCAGCAGTTTACTGAGTTACGGGAGGGCCCACAATGAGCAGTTCTTC
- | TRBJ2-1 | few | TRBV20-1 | CSASPLNEQFF | TGCAGTGCTAGCCCCTTGAATGAGCAGTTCTTC
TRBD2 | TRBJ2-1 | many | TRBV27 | CASSLVLAVYNEQFF | TGTGCCAGCAGTTTGGTCCTAGCGGTGTACAATGAGCAGTTCTTC
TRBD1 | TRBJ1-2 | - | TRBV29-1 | CSVSGQGPGYTF | TGCAGCGTCTCTGGACAGGGCCCGGGCTACACCTTC
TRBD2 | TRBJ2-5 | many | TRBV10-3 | CAISEGRAGIETQYF | TGTGCCATCAGTGAGGGGAGGGCTGGGATAGAGACCCAGTACTTC
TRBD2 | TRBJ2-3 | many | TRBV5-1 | CASSPLFEGETSGTDTQYF | TGCGCCAGCAGCCCCCTCTTCGAGGGGGAGACTAGCGGCACAGATACGCAGTATTTT
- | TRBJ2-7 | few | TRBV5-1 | CASSGGDGLLTYEQYF | TGCGCCAGCAGCGGGGGTGACGGACTGCTTACCTACGAGCAGTACTTC
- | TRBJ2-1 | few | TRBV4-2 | CASSQDIRDNEQFF | TGTGCCAGCAGCCAAGATATAAGGGACAATGAGCAGTTCTTC
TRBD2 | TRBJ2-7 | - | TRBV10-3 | CAISIRGAGLTYEQYF | TGTGCCATCAGCATTAGGGGAGCGGGGCTGACCTACGAGCAGTACTTC
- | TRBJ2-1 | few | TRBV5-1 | CASGSGNSAYNEQFF | TGCGCCAGCGGCTCGGGAAATTCGGCCTACAATGAGCAGTTCTTC
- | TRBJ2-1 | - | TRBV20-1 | CSAPTSWRESEQFF | TGCAGTGCGCCGACCTCTTGGAGGGAGAGTGAGCAGTTCTTC